This T cell receptor beta chain was retrieved from a study of yellow fever vaccine responses in identical twins. Study findings and constraints: Twins showed a vaccine T cell response that reportedly seemed partly convergent, partly personalized.

A remark on this clonotype: Its antigen is still unknown.

TCRdb re-called the RT-PCR reads with MiXCR, one entry per CDR3 protein. The sample contains 950 to 1,500 distinct CDR3 sequences, approximately 80% of which appear only once. Germline lookup yields CDR1 DFQATT and CDR2 SNEGSKA (reference sequence). Deletions cut 6 bases from V and 0 bases from J, with 10 bases between. The CDR3 has 13 residues. This chain connects TRBV20-1 to TRBJ2-3; a possible D gene is TRBD1 (6 bases). The sequenced sample was T cells from blood (PBMCs), unsorted or a sorted subset (not recorded which), obtained before or after yellow fever vaccination (not recorded which). This receptor was obtained from a female donor who received the yellow fever vaccine. CDR3 region: CSAARGSTDTQYF. CDR3 bases: TGCAGTGCAGCTAGGGGGAGCACAGATACGCAGTATTTT.